This T cell receptor beta chain was documented in a study of blood T cell repertoires in COVID-19. Study details: Collection of acute and convalescent COVID-19 samples took place in the United States, Italy and Spain.

This clone was counted once. This CDR3 is built from 13 residues. The germline gives CDR1 SNHLY, CDR2 FYNNEI. Trimming pared 6 bases from V and 5 bases from J, leaving 8 bases between. Repertoires were generated with immunoSEQ multiplex PCR, while TCRdb's copy carries only in-frame clones and drops some. The data hold around 370,000 clones, with approximately 90% observed a single time. This receptor was obtained from a young woman who had recovered from COVID-19. The chain is built from TRBV2 and TRBJ1-6; no clear D. What was sequenced was PBMCs or T cells enriched from blood (not recorded which). CDR3 amino acids: CASSGEDNSPLHF. CDR3 DNA sequence: TGTGCCAGCAGCGGAGAAGATAATTCACCCCTCCACTTT.